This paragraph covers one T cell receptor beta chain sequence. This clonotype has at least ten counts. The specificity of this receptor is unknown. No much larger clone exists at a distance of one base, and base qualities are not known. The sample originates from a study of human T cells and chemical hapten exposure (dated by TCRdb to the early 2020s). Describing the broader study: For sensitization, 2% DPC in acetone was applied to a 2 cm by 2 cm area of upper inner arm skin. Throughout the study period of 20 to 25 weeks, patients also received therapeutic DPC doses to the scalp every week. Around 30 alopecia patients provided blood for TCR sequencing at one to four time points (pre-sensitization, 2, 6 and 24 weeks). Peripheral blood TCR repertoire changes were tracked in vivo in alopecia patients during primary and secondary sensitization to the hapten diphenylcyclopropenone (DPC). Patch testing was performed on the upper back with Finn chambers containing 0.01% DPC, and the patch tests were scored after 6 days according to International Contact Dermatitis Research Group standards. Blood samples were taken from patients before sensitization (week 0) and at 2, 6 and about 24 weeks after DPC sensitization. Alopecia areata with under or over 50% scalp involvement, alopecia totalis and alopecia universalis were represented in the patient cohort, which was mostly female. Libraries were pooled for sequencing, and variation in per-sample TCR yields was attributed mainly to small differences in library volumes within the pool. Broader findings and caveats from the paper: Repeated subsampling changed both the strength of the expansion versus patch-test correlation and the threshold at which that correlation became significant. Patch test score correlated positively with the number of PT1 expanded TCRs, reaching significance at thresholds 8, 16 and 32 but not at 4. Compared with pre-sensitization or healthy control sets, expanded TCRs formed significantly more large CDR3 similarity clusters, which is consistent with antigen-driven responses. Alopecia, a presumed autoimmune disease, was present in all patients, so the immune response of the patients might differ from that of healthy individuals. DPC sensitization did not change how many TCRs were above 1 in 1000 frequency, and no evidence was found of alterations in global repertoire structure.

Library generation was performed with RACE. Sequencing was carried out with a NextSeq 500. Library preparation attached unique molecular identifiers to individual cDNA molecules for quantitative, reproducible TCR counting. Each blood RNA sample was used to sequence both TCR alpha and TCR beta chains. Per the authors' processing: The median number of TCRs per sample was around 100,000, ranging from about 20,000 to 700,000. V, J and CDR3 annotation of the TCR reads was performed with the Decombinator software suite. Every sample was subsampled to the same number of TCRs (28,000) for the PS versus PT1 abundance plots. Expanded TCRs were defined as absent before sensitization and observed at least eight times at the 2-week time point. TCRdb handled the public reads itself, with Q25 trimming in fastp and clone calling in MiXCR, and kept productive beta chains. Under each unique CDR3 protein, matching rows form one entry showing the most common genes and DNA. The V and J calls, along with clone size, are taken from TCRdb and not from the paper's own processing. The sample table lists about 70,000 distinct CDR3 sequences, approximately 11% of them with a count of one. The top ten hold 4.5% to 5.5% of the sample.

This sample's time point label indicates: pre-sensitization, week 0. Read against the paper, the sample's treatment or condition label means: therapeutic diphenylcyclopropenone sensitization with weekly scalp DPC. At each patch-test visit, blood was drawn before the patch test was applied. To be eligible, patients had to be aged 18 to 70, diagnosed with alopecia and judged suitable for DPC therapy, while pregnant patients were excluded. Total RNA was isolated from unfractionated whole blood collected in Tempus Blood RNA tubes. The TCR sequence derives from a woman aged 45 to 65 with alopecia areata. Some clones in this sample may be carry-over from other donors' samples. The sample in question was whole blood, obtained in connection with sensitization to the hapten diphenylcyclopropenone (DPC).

The sequenced DNA: TGCAGCGCCCTTTACGCGAGCAATCAGCCCCAGCATTTT. Translated, this gives CSALYASNQPQHF. The chain is made from TRBV29-1 and TRBJ1-5; a confident D gene designation cannot be given. Trimming removed 7 bases from V and 1 base from J, leaving 11 bases between the germline ends. For CDR1 and CDR2, the germline V gene lists SQVTM and ANQGSEA. From its cysteine to its phenylalanine, the CDR3 spans 13 amino acids. Just the 39-base CDR3 DNA is kept, in frame starting at base 1.